This T cell receptor beta chain comes out of a study of CD8+ T cells in alopecia areata. About the study: Patients in the treated group were given tofacitinib by mouth, 5 to 10 mg twice a day. For treated patients, severity scores reflected the percentage of scalp area affected. A 6-month off-drug phase came after tofacitinib, which had lasted 6 to 18 months.

Sequencing used cDNA as its template, made by extracting RNA and reverse transcribing it. Sequencing used immunoSEQ multiplex PCR; TCRdb keeps in-frame clones, though not all of them. The sample holds roughly 76,000 clones, 29% seen once. This clone appeared a few times. The CDR3 covers 11 residues. CDR1 is SQVTM and CDR2 is ANQGSEA in the germline V gene. Indicated treatment: oral pan-JAK inhibitor, 5-10 mg twice daily. V usage is TRBV29-1 and J usage is TRBJ2-1; no definite D call. Here the sequenced sample was CD8+ T cells sorted from blood, taken at week 4, from a patient treated with tofacitinib. This receptor was obtained from a human donor with alopecia areata. The CDR3 spells CCSADYNEQFF. The CDR3 nucleotides are TGCTGCTCGGCGGATTACAATGAGCAGTTCTTC.